This paragraph reports one T cell receptor beta chain. Its specificity is unknown. J lost 4 bases, V lost 4 bases, and 9 bases had no gene match. Per germline, CDR1 SGHTA and CDR2 FQGTGA. This CDR3 region has 16 residues. This entry is derived from a study of shared clonotypes between healthy human individuals. Broader study findings: Donor clonotype sharing was expected to depend on sequencing depth.

Profiled with immunoSEQ multiplex PCR; TCRdb holds only in-frame clones, not every one. Among around 690,000 clones listed, 90% were seen once. The receptor was isolated from a man aged 18 to 29 in good health. Some clones in this sample may be carry-over from other donors' samples. This chain links TRBV7-3 with TRBJ2-1; TRBD1 matches at 8 bases. The specimen was memory CD8+ T cells from PBMCs. Subset: CD45RO+ cells pooled with CCR7-negative TemRA cells. Here the CDR3 reads CASSYTGQVIYNEQFF. CDR3 nucleotide sequence: TGTGCCAGCAGCTATACGGGACAGGTAATTTACAATGAGCAGTTCTTC. Variable domain in full (rest from reference TRBV7-3 and TRBJ2-1): GAGVSQTPSNKVTEKGKYVELRCDPISGHTALYWYRQSLGQGPEFLIYFQGTGAADDSGLPNDRFFAVRPEGSVSTLKIQRTERGDSAVYLCASSYTGQVIYNEQFFGPGTRLTVL.